This paragraph reports one T cell receptor beta chain. This sample was taken from a study of blood T cell repertoires in COVID-19. Looking at the study overall: COVID-19 samples collected from the United States, Italy and Spain covered acute and convalescent phases.

The germline CDR1 and CDR2 sequences are SGHAT and FQNNGV. Trimming cost V 1 base and J 8 bases, with 17 bases left between them. The length of the CDR3 is 15 residues. Per the original data handling: Nucleated cell counts were estimated from reference gene primer amplification. Here immunoSEQ multiplex PCR was the method, and the copy in TCRdb shows in-frame clones only, minus some. The V and J calls and clone size were taken over from that table, and D and trimming were inferred from the DNA. The profile shows about 360,000 clones, around 88% of them singletons. Seattle participants joined during active infection and were tracked over time.

The sequence was collected from a woman aged 55-69 years with COVID-19, enrolled during active disease. The V gene is TRBV11-2, the J gene TRBJ1-2, with D possibly TRBD1 on 5 matching bases. The source material was peripheral blood. In DNA form, the CDR3 reads TGTGCCAGCAGCTTAGTAGGGACGTCGGGGGGAGGCTACACCTTC. Its translation is CASSLVGTSGGGYTF.